This T cell receptor (beta chain) came from a study of Ad26.COV2.S vaccination and SARS-CoV-2 variants. The V and J ends lost 4 bases and 1 base respectively, with 4 bases between them. CDR1 is KGHSH, CDR2 LQKENI, per germline. This CDR3 is 12 amino acids long. Treatment described: some 20 received Ad26.COV2.S at low or high dose, single or two shots; about 5 received placebo; per-sample allocation not given. The samples date from day 63 after the first vaccine or placebo injection. Measured with immunoSEQ multiplex PCR; TCRdb has only the in-frame clones, and not every one. The sample carries roughly 380,000 clones, about nine tenths recorded once.

The source was peripheral blood, collected in a trial of Ad26.COV2.S vaccine versus placebo. The V and J genes are TRBV18 and TRBJ2-5; unclear D gene. This receptor was obtained from a person between 18 and 60 years old who received the Ad26.COV2.S COVID-19 vaccine or a placebo. As DNA, the CDR3 is TGTGCCAGCTCACTCGTCCAAGAGACCCAGTACTTC. Protein: CASSLVQETQYF. Complete variable domain (other parts from reference TRBV18 and TRBJ2-5): NAGVMQNPRHLVRRRGQEARLRCSPMKGHSHVYWYRQLPEEGLKFMVYLQKENIIDESGMPKERFSAEFPKEGPSILRIQQVVRGDSAAYFCASSLVQETQYFGPGTRLLVL.